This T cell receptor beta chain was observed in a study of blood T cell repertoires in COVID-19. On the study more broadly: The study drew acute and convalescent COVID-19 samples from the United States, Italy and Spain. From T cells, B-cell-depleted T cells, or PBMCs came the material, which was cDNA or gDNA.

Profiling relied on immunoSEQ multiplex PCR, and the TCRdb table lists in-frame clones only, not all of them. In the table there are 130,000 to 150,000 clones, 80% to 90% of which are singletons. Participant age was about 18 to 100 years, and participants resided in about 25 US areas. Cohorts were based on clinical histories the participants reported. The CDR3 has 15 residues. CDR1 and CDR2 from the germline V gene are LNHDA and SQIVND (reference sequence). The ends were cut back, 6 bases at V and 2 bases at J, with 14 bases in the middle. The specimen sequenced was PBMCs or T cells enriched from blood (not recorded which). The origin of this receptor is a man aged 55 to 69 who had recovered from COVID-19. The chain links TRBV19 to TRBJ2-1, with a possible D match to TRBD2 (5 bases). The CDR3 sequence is CASRPGGAAYNEQFF. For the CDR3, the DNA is TGTGCCAGTAGGCCCGGAGGAGCAGCCTACAATGAGCAGTTCTTC.